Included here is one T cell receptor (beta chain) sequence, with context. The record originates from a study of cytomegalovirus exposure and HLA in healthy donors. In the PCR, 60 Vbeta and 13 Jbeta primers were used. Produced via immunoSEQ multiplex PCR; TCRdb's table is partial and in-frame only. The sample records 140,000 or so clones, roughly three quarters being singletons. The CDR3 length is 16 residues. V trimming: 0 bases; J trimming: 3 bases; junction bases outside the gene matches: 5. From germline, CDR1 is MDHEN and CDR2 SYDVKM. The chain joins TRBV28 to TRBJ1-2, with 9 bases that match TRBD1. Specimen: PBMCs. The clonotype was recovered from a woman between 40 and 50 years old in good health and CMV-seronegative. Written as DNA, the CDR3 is TGTGCCAGCAGTTTATGGGGGACAGGGCCGGACTATGGCTACACCTTC. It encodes CASSLWGTGPDYGYTF.